A single sample is the source of the 12 T cell receptor beta chains below, sequenced in a study of cytomegalovirus exposure and HLA in healthy donors. Clones were read by immunoSEQ multiplex PCR, and TCRdb kept only the in-frame ones, dropping some. The sample records 150,000 to 200,000 clones, about 82% being singletons. Sequenced sample: PBMCs. The receptors here all came from a woman aged 18-29 years in good health and CMV-seronegative.

The chain employs TRBV6-5 and TRBJ2-4; D may be TRBD1 (5 bases). The CDR3 runs 13 residues. The ends were cut back, 2 bases at V and 8 bases at J, with 10 bases in the middle. The germline CDR1 and CDR2 sequences are MNHEY and SVGAGI. The CDR3 region is CASSYGAQDIQYF. CDR3 in DNA: TGTGCCAGCAGTTACGGGGCACAAGACATTCAGTACTTC.

The chain combines TRBV6-5 with TRBJ2-7; D is possibly TRBD1 (5 bases). The germline V and J ends were trimmed by 5 bases and 5 bases, with 10 bases remaining between them. CDR1 MNHEY and CDR2 SVGAGI come from the germline V gene. The CDR3 totals 12 residues. The CDR3 bases are TGTGCCAGCAGTAGGGGTGAGGACGAGCAGTACTTC. It codes for CASSRGEDEQYF.

The chain employs TRBV2 and TRBJ1-1; D might be TRBD1 (6 bases). This CDR3 is 13 amino acids long. Trimming took 3 bases from V and 3 from J, leaving 8 bases between them. The germline CDR1 and CDR2 sequences are SNHLY and FYNNEI. CDR3: CASSDQGYTEAFF. The DNA for the CDR3 is TGTGCCAGCAGTGACCAGGGGTACACTGAAGCTTTCTTT.

The chain is built from TRBV6-5 and TRBJ2-1; 7 bases align to TRBD1. CDR3 length equals 15 residues. The junction had 6 bases not matched to a gene; V was cut back by 4 bases and J by 3 bases. From germline, CDR1 is MNHEY and CDR2 SVGAGI. As DNA, the CDR3 is TGTGCCAGCAGTTCTTGGGACAGTGACTACAATGAGCAGTTCTTC. Residues: CASSSWDSDYNEQFF.

The CDR3 spells CASSPAGTGVSYEQYF. The CDR3, as DNA: TGTGCCAGCTCACCAGCCGGGACAGGGGTAAGTTACGAGCAGTACTTC. The chain recombines TRBV18 with TRBJ2-7; 10 bases align to TRBD1. This CDR3 spans 16 amino acids. Germline V gene sequence: CDR1 KGHSH, CDR2 LQKENI. V shed 2 bases, J shed 4 bases, and the junction held 8 bases outside the gene matches.

The rearrangement links TRBV30 to TRBJ2-3, with 7 bases that match TRBD2. The junction had 5 bases not matched to a gene; V was cut back by 1 base and J by 1 base. The CDR3 covers 15 residues. The germline V gene encodes CDR1 GTSNPN and CDR2 SVGIG (reference sequence). The CDR3 region has the DNA TGTGCCTGGAGTGCGTCTGGACTAGGCACAGATACGCAGTATTTT. Its protein is CAWSASGLGTDTQYF. Based on the CDR3 plus reference TRBV30 and TRBJ2-3, the full variable domain is SQTIHQWPATLVQPVGSPLSLECTVEGTSNPNLYWYRQAAGRGLQLLFYSVGIGQISSEVPQNLSASRPQDRQFILSSKKLLLSDSGFYLCAWSASGLGTDTQYFGPGTRLTVL.

This chain uses TRBV6-1 with TRBJ2-7, with 9 bases aligning to TRBD2. The CDR3 runs to 16 residues. J gave up 2 bases and V 4 bases, and 9 bases lay outside the gene matches. The germline CDR1 and CDR2 sequences are MNHNS and SASEGT. As DNA, the CDR3 is TGTGCCAGCAGTGTGTATGGACTAGCGTCGCCCTACGAGCAGTACTTC. Residues: CASSVYGLASPYEQYF.

J is TRBJ1-3 and V is TRBV28, with 9 bases fitting TRBD1. Germline CDR1 is MDHEN and CDR2 is SYDVKM. The CDR3 is 14 residues long. V was clipped by 5 bases and J by 3 bases; unmatched bases: 2. CDR3 in DNA: TGTGCCAGCAGTACGACAGGGGGTGGAAACACCATATATTTT. This encodes CASSTTGGGNTIYF.

This clone was seen more than once but under ten times. The chain couples TRBV27 to TRBJ2-2; D is possibly TRBD1 (6 bases). Germline CDR1 reads MNHEY; CDR2 reads SMNVEV (reference sequence). CDR3 length: 13 amino acids. V gave up 8 bases and J gave up 7 bases, with 14 bases separating them. CDR3 DNA sequence: TGTGCCAGCGAAGATCAGGGGAGCGGGGAGCTGTTTTTT. It yields the protein CASEDQGSGELFF.

This chain joins TRBV4-1 and TRBJ1-1; D remains unclear. V lost 4 bases and J 0 bases, leaving 18 bases between the germline ends. The CDR3 consists of 17 residues. Germline assignment: CDR1 MGHRA and CDR2 YSYEKL. The CDR3 protein is CASSLLGQVIMNTEAFF. The DNA for the CDR3 is TGCGCCAGCAGCCTTCTTGGGCAGGTAATTATGAACACTGAAGCTTTCTTT.

The J gene is TRBJ2-7, the V gene TRBV13, with 9 bases that match TRBD1. V shed 3 bases and J 5 bases; nucleotides not matched to a gene: 5. The CDR3 contains 14 residues. Looked up from germline, CDR1 is PRHDT and CDR2 is FYEKMQ (reference sequence). Here the CDR3 reads CASSFSWTGDEQYF. The CDR3, as DNA: TGTGCCAGCAGCTTTTCCTGGACAGGGGACGAGCAGTACTTC.

V gene TRBV7-6 combines with J gene TRBJ2-7; D is unresolved. This CDR3 is built from 11 residues. Between the trimmed V and J ends, which lost 4 bases and 5 bases, there was a span of 6 bases. Germline loops: CDR1 SGHVS, CDR2 FNYEAQ. CDR3 coding DNA: TGTGCCAGCAGCTCGTTCGACGAGCAGTACTTC. Protein: CASSSFDEQYF.